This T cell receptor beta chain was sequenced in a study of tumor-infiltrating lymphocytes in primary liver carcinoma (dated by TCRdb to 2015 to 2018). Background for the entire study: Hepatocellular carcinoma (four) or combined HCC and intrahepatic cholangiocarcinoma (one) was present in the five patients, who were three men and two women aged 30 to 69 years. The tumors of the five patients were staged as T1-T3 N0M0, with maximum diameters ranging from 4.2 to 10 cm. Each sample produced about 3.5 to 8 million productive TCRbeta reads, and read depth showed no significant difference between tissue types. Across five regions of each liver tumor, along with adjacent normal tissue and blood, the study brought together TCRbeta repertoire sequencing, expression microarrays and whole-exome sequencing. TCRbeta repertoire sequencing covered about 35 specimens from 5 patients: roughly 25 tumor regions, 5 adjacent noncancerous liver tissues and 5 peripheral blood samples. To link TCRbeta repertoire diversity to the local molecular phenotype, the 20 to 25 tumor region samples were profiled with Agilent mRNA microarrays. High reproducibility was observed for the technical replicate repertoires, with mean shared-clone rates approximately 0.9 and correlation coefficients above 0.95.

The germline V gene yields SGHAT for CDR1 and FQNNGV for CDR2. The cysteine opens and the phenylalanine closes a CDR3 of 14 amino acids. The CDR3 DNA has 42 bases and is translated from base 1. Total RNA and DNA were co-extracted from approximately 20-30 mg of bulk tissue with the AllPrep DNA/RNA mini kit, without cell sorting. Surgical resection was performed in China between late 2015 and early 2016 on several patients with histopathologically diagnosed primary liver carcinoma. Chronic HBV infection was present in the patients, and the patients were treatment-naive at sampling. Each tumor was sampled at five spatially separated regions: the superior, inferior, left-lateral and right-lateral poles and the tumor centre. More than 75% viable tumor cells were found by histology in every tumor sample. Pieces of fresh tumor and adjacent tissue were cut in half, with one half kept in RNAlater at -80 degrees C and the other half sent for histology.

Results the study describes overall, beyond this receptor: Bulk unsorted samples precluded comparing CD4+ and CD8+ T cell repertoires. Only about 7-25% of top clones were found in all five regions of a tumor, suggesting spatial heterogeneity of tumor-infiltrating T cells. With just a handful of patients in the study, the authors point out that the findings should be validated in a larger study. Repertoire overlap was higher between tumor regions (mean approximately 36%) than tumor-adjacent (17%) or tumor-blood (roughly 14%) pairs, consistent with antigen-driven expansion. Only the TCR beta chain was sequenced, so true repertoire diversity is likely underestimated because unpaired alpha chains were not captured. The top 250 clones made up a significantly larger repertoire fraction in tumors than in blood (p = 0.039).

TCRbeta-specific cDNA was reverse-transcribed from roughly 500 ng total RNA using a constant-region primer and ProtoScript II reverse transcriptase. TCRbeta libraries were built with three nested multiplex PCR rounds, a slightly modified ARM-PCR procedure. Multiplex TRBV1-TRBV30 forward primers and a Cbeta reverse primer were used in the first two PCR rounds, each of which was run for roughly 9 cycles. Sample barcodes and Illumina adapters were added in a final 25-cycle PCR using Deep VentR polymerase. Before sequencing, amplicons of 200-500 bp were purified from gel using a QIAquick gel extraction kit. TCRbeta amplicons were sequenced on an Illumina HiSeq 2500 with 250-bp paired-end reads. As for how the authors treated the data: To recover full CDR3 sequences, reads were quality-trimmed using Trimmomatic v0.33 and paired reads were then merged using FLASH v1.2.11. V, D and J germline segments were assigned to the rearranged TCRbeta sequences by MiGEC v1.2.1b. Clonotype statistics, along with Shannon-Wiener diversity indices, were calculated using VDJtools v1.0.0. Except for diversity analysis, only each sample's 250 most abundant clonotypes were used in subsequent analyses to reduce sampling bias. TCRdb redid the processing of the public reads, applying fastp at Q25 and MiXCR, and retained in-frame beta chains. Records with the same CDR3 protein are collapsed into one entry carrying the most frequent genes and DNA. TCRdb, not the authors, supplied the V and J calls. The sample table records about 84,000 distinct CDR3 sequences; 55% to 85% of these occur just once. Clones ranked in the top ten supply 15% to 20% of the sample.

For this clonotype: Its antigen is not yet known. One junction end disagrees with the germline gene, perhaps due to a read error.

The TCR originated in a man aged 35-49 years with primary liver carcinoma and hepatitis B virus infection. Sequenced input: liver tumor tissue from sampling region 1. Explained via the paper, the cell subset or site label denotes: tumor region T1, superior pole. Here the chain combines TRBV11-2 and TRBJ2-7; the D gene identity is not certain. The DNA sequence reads TGTGCCAGCATCTTAACCGGCGGAGCCTGCGAGCAGTACTTC. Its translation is CASILTGGACEQYF.